These T cell receptor beta chains were read from a single sample in a study of T-cell reconstitution after alpha-beta-depleted transplantation in children. TCRdb ran MiXCR on the PCR reads and lists one entry per CDR3 protein. The sample has 350,000 to 400,000 distinct CDR3 sequences, roughly 22% seen once. Sequenced here: PBMCs from the stem cell graft donor, sampled from the stem cell graft. The receptor source for this set is a human donor who donated a stem cell graft to a child with acute myeloid leukemia. CDR3s include the opening cysteine and the closing phenylalanine or tryptophan. A D gene is named only where the DNA matches it firmly. Not all rows give a size; the values are once, few, many and, for expanded clones, a class.

J gene | V gene | D gene | clone size | CDR3 protein | CDR3 DNA
TRBJ2-1 | TRBV28 | TRBD2 | few | CASSRSGTSSNEQFF | TGTGCCAGCAGTCGATCCGGGACTAGTAGTAATGAGCAGTTCTTC
TRBJ2-2 | TRBV6-2/TRBV6-3 | TRBD2 | NA | CASSPHPVKRENTGELFF | TGTGCCAGCAGCCCCCATCCGGTGAAGCGGGAGAACACCGGGGAGCTGTTTTTT
TRBJ2-1 | TRBV10-3 | NA | NA | CAISEIGGTYNEQFF | TGTGCCATCAGTGAAATTGGCGGGACTTACAATGAGCAGTTCTTC
TRBJ2-1 | TRBV7-7 | NA | few | CASSSDQGGNNEQFF | TGTGCCAGCAGCTCTGATCAGGGGGGAAACAATGAGCAGTTCTTC
TRBJ2-7 | TRBV25-1 | TRBD2 | many | CASSESPSGAYEQYF | TGTGCCAGCAGTGAATCGCCTAGCGGGGCATACGAGCAGTACTTC
TRBJ2-3 | TRBV10-3 | TRBD2 | many | CAINPGTSGSTDTQYF | TGTGCCATCAATCCCGGGACTAGCGGGAGCACAGATACGCAGTATTTT
TRBJ2-7 | TRBV6-2/TRBV6-3 | TRBD1 | NA | CASSSHSGQGIEQYF | TGTGCCAGCAGTTCCCACTCGGGACAGGGAATCGAGCAGTACTTC
TRBJ2-7 | TRBV4-1 | NA | NA | CASSARLAYEQYF | TGCGCCAGCAGCGCGAGACTGGCCTACGAGCAGTACTTC
TRBJ2-7 | TRBV28 | NA | NA | CASSPTTGTYEQYF | TGTGCCAGCAGTCCAACCACAGGGACCTACGAGCAGTACTTC
TRBJ2-7 | TRBV24-1 | NA | many | CATSDSGRKKTYEQYF | TGTGCCACCAGTGATTCTGGTCGAAAGAAGACCTACGAGCAGTACTTC
TRBJ1-1 | TRBV29-1 | NA | many | CSVHSGAAGTEAFF | TGCAGCGTCCACTCGGGGGCCGCGGGCACTGAAGCTTTCTTT
TRBJ2-2 | TRBV12-3/TRBV12-4 | TRBD1 | NA | CASSLRGPSTGELFF | TGTGCCAGCAGTTTAAGGGGGCCATCCACCGGGGAGCTGTTTTTT
TRBJ1-4 | TRBV20-1 | NA | NA | CSAGIINEKLFF | TGCAGTGCTGGAATAATTAATGAAAAACTGTTTTTT
TRBJ2-6 | TRBV12-3/TRBV12-4 | NA | few | CASSSIASPTSGANVLTF | TGTGCCAGCAGTTCGATAGCGTCCCCAACGTCTGGGGCCAACGTCCTGACTTTC
TRBJ2-5 | TRBV12-3/TRBV12-4 | TRBD1 | NA | CASSPGTVLGDQYF | TGTGCCAGCAGTCCGGGGACAGTATTAGGAGACCAGTACTTC
TRBJ2-7 | TRBV12-3/TRBV12-4 | TRBD2 | NA | CASSSWGGRSYEQYF | TGTGCCAGCAGTTCCTGGGGCGGGAGATCCTACGAGCAGTACTTC
TRBJ2-7 | TRBV12-5 | NA | NA | CASGGDNSYEQYF | TGTGCTAGTGGAGGCGACAACTCCTACGAGCAGTACTTC
TRBJ2-3 | TRBV20-1 | TRBD2 | few | CSARDAASGRTDTQYF | TGCAGTGCTAGAGATGCGGCTAGCGGGAGAACAGATACGCAGTATTTT
TRBJ1-2 | TRBV12-3/TRBV12-4 | NA | NA | CASTLGGRGYTF | TGTGCCAGCACACTGGGGGGGCGCGGCTACACCTTC
TRBJ2-7 | TRBV5-1 | NA | few | CASSRRDAVGYEQYF | TGCGCCAGCAGCCGTCGGGACGCCGTGGGCTACGAGCAGTACTTC
TRBJ2-7 | TRBV28 | TRBD1 | NA | CASSGTGSSYEQYF | TGTGCCAGCAGTGGGACAGGGAGCTCCTACGAGCAGTACTTC
TRBJ1-1 | TRBV7-2 | NA | NA | CASSITRDNLAGAFF | TGTGCCAGCAGCATAACGCGGGACAACCTCGCAGGAGCTTTCTTT
TRBJ2-1 | TRBV5-1 | NA | NA | CASSLVTRSSYNEQFF | TGCGCCAGCAGCTTGGTGACTAGGAGCTCCTACAATGAGCAGTTCTTC
TRBJ2-3 | TRBV10-3 | TRBD2 | many | CAISERPTSGNTDTQYF | TGTGCCATCAGTGAGCGTCCGACTAGCGGCAACACAGATACGCAGTATTTT
TRBJ2-1 | TRBV5-1 | NA | NA | CASSGGRAGLGTGYNEQFF | TGCGCCAGCAGCGGAGGACGGGCCGGTTTAGGGACGGGGTACAATGAGCAGTTCTTC
TRBJ2-3 | TRBV12-3/TRBV12-4 | NA | NA | CASSSRQTTDTQYF | TGTGCCAGCAGTTCTCGACAGACCACAGATACGCAGTATTTT
TRBJ2-1 | TRBV20-1 | NA | NA | CSARALLGPPYNEQFF | TGCAGTGCTAGAGCTTTGCTAGGACCCCCCTACAATGAGCAGTTCTTC
TRBJ1-1 | TRBV7-9 | NA | NA | CASSLVGETEAFF | TGTGCCAGCAGCTTAGTTGGGGAGACTGAAGCTTTCTTT
TRBJ2-1 | TRBV5-1 | TRBD2 | NA | CASSLANIAGSSYNEQFF | TGCGCCAGCAGCTTGGCCAATATAGCGGGCAGCTCCTACAATGAGCAGTTCTTC
TRBJ1-5 | TRBV20-1 | NA | few | CSASPPGDQPQHF | TGCAGTGCTAGCCCCCCGGGGGATCAGCCCCAGCATTTT
TRBJ2-5 | TRBV6-2/TRBV6-3 | TRBD2 | few | CASIARTSGLETQYF | TGTGCCAGTATCGCCCGGACTAGCGGATTGGAGACCCAGTACTTC
TRBJ2-3 | TRBV6-1 | TRBD1 | NA | CASSDTGGPSTDTQYF | TGTGCCAGCAGTGATACAGGGGGCCCTAGCACAGATACGCAGTATTTT
TRBJ2-5 | TRBV12-3/TRBV12-4 | NA | many | CASSFGPGTQYF | TGTGCCAGCAGTTTTGGGCCAGGGACCCAGTACTTC
TRBJ1-1 | TRBV20-1 | TRBD1 | NA | CSATGAVDTEAFF | TGCAGTGCGACAGGGGCGGTGGACACTGAAGCTTTCTTT
TRBJ2-3 | TRBV29-1 | NA | NA | CSVVRLGTDTQYF | TGCAGCGTTGTACGACTGGGCACAGATACGCAGTATTTT
TRBJ2-4 | TRBV5-1 | NA | NA | CASSSSGEGNIQYF | TGCGCCAGCAGCTCGTCAGGGGAAGGGAACATTCAGTACTTC
TRBJ2-7 | TRBV11-1 | TRBD1 | NA | CASSLPSSTGENEQYF | TGTGCCAGCAGTCTCCCTTCCTCGACAGGGGAGAACGAGCAGTACTTC
TRBJ1-5 | TRBV2 | TRBD1 | NA | CASRTVVGGQGDSNQPQHF | TGTGCCAGCAGGACCGTTGTTGGGGGACAGGGTGATAGCAATCAGCCCCAGCATTTT
TRBJ2-1 | TRBV10-1 | TRBD1 | NA | CASSLGQPNNEQFF | TGCGCCAGCAGTTTGGGACAGCCCAACAATGAGCAGTTCTTC
TRBJ2-7 | TRBV13 | NA | many | CASSLGQGSSYEQYF | TGTGCCAGCAGCTTAGGCCAGGGTAGCTCCTACGAGCAGTACTTC
TRBJ2-2 | TRBV29-1 | NA | many | CSVEWDMDTGELFF | TGCAGCGTTGAATGGGACATGGACACCGGGGAGCTGTTTTTT
TRBJ2-1 | TRBV7-2 | TRBD1 | few | CASSLAIKGANEQFF | TGTGCCAGCAGCTTAGCGATAAAGGGGGCTAATGAGCAGTTCTTC
TRBJ2-1 | TRBV4-3 | NA | few | CASSQEGFSSEQFF | TGCGCCAGCAGCCAAGAGGGGTTTTCCAGCGAGCAGTTCTTC
TRBJ2-3 | TRBV7-6 | TRBD1 | few | CASSFPTAGGKRSTDTQYF | TGTGCCAGCAGCTTTCCTACCGCAGGGGGCAAAAGGAGCACAGATACGCAGTATTTT
TRBJ1-1 | TRBV5-1 | NA | few | CASRDPGGEAFF | TGCGCCAGCAGGGACCCCGGTGGTGAAGCTTTCTTT
TRBJ2-2 | TRBV12-3/TRBV12-4 | NA | few | CASSLIGTTTGELFF | TGTGCCAGCAGTTTAATAGGGACAACCACCGGGGAGCTGTTTTTT
TRBJ2-7 | TRBV4-2 | TRBD2 | many | CASSQDETSGTGTYEQYF | TGTGCCAGCAGCCAAGACGAGACTAGCGGCACCGGGACCTACGAGCAGTACTTC
TRBJ2-1 | TRBV11-2 | NA | NA | CASSHVGDEQFF | TGTGCCAGCAGTCATGTGGGGGATGAGCAGTTCTTC